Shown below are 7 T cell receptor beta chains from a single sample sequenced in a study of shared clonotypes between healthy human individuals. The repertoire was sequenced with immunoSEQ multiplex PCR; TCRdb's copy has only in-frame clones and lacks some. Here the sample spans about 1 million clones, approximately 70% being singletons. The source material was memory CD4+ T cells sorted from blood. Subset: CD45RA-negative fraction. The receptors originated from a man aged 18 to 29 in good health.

The CDR3 DNA follows: TGTGCCAGCAGCTTCGCAGGGTTCTCCTACGAGCAGTACTTC. It specifies CASSFAGFSYEQYF. The V and J genes are TRBV11-2 and TRBJ2-7; D possibly corresponds to TRBD1 (5 bases). Germline V gene data show CDR1 as SGHAT and CDR2 as FQNNGV. The ends were cut back, 3 bases at V and 0 bases at J, with 9 bases in the middle. The CDR3 has 14 residues.

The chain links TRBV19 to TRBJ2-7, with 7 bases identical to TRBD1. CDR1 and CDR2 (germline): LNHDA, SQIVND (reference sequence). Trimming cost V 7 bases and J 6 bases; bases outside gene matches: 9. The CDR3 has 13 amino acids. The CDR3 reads CASNSQTGLEQYF. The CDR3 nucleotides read TGTGCCAGTAACTCCCAGACAGGGCTCGAGCAGTACTTC.

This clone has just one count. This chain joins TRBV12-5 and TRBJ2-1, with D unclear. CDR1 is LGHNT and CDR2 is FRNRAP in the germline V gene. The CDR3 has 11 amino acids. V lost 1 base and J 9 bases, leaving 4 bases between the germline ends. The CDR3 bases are TGTGCTAGTGGTTTGGAGATTGAGCAGTTCTTC. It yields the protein CASGLEIEQFF.

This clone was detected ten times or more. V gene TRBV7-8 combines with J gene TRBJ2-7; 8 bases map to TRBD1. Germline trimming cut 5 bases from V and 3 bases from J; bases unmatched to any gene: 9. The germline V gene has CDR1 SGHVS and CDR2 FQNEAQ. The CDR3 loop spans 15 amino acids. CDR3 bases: TGTGCCAGCAGCCCCAGGGGGCAGGGTGGCTACGAGCAGTACTTC. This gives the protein CASSPRGQGGYEQYF. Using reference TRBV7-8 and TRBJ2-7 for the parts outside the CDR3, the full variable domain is GAGVSQSPRYKVAKRGQDVALRCDPISGHVSLFWYQQALGQGPEFLTYFQNEAQLDKSGLPSDRFFAERPEGSVSTLKIQRTQQEDSAVYLCASSPRGQGGYEQYFGPGTRLTVT.

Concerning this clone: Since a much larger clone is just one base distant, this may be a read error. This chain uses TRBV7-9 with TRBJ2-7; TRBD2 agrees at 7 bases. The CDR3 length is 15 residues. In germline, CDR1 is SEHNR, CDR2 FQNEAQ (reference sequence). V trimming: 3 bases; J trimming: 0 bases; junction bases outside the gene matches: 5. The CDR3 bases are TGTGCCAGCAGCTTGGACGGGACTACCTCCTACGAGCAGTACTTC. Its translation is CASSLDGTTSYEQYF.

The CDR3 spells CASSAFGSSTDTQYF. The CDR3 coding sequence is TGTGCCAGCAGTGCCTTCGGGTCTAGCACAGATACGCAGTATTTT. V usage is TRBV2 and J usage is TRBJ2-3, with D unresolved. Per germline, CDR1 SNHLY and CDR2 FYNNEI. The CDR3 spans 15 residues. V lost 4 bases and J lost 0, with 11 bases in between.

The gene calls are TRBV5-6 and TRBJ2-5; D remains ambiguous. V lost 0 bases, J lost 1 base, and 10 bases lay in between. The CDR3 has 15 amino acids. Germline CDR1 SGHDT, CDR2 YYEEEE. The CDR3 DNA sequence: TGTGCCAGCAGCTTGGGGAAGATAATCCAAGAGACCCAGTACTTC. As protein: CASSLGKIIQETQYF.